This note documents a single T cell receptor beta chain sequence. Synthesis of TCR beta cDNA relied on 5'RACE template switching carrying UMIs. TCRdb processed the 5' RACE reads again and assigns one entry to each CDR3 protein, with no DNA. Its listing shows under 600,000 distinct CDR3 sequences. This sample was included in a study of T cells expressing NK-cell markers. The receptor was isolated from a woman in her fifties or sixties in good health. The sequencing sample was made of blood T cells: a sorted CD56 or NKG2C T cell subset, CD4+ or CD8+ T cells, or bulk PBMC T cells (not recorded which).

CDR3 in amino acids: CSAPRQGGLADNEQFF. This chain joins TRBV29-1 and TRBJ2-1; TCRdb indicates TRBD2, and absent DNA this call remains unverified. The CDR3 sequence is 16 residues long. Germline CDR1 is SQVTM and CDR2 is ANQGSEA.